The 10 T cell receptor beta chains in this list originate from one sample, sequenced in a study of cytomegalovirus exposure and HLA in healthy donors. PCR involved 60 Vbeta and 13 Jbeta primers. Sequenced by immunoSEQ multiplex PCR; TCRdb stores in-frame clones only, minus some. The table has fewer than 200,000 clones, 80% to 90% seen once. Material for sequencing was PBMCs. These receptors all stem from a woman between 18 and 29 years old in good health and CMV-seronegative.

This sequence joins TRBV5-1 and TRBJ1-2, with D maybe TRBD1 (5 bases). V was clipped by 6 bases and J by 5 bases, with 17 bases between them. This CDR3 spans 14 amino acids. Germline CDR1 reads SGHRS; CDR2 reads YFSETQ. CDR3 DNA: TGCGCCAGCACCCCGGGGGGTACGGGATATGGCTACACCTTC. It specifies CASTPGGTGYGYTF.

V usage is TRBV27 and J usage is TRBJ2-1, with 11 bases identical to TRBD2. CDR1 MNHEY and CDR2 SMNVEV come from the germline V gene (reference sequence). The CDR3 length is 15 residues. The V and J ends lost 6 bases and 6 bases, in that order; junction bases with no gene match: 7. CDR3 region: CASRKLAGEFNEQFF. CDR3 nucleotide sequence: TGTGCCAGCAGAAAACTAGCGGGAGAATTCAATGAGCAGTTCTTC.

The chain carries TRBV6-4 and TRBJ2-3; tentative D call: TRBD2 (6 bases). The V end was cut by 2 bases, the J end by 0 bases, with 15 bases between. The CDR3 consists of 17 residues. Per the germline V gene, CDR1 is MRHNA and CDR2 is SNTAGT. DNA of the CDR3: TGTGCCAGCAGTGACCCCCCCCAGCGGGCTAGCACAGATACGCAGTATTTT. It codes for CASSDPPQRASTDTQYF.

The CDR3, as DNA: TGTGCCAGCAGCTTAGTTGGTCGGGGGGTGTCCTACGAGCAGTACTTC. It codes for CASSLVGRGVSYEQYF. The chain employs TRBV7-9 and TRBJ2-5; 7 nucleotides match TRBD2. The J call could be wrong; TRBJ2-7 is a better fit for the DNA end. Germline assignment: CDR1 SEHNR and CDR2 FQNEAQ (reference sequence). The CDR3 covers 16 residues.

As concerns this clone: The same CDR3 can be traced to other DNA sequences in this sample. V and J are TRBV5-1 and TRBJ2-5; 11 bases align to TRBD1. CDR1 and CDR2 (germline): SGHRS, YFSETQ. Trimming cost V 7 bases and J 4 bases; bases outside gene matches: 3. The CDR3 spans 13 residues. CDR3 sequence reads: CASGTGGGETQYF. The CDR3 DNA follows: TGCGCCAGCGGGACAGGGGGGGGAGAGACCCAGTACTTC.

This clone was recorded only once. CDR3 nucleotides: TGCGCCAGCAGCTTGGCTACCGGGACAGGGGTCTTCTCTGGAAACACCATATATTTT. Translating it yields CASSLATGTGVFSGNTIYF. The chain links TRBV5-1 to TRBJ1-3, with 10 nucleotides matching TRBD1. CDR1 and CDR2 (germline): SGHRS, YFSETQ. J gave up 0 bases and V 0 bases, and 9 bases lay outside the gene matches. The CDR3 sequence is 19 residues long.

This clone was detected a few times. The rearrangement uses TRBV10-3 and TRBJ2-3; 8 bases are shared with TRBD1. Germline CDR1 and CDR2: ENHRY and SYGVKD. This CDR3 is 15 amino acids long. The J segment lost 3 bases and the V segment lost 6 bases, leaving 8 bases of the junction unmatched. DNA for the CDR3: TGTGCCATCAGGGATCCGAGACAGGGGACAGATACGCAGTATTTT. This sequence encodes CAIRDPRQGTDTQYF.

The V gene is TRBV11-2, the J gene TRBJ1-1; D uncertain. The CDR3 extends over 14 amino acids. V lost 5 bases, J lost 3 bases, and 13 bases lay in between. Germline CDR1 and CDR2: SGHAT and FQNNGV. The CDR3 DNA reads TGTGCCAGCAGCCCTTCCGGGGTGTACACTGAAGCTTTCTTT. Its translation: CASSPSGVYTEAFF.

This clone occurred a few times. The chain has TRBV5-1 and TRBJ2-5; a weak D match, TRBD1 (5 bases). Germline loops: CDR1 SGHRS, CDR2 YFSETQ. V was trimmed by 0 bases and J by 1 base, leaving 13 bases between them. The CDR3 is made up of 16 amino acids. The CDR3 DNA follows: TGCGCCAGCAGCTTGGATGTGCAGGGCACCCAAGAGACCCAGTACTTC. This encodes CASSLDVQGTQETQYF.

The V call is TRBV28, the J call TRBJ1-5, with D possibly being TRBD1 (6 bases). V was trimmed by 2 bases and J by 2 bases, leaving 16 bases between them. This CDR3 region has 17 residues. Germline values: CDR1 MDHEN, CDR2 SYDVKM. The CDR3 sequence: CASSLDTGHSGNQPQHF. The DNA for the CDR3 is TGTGCCAGCAGTTTAGATACGGGACATAGCGGCAATCAGCCCCAGCATTTT.